Described below is a single TCR beta chain sequence and its context. This clone's antigen is unknown. Base qualities are not at hand, and no much larger clone is one base apart. The sample comes from a study of CD8 T cells in Susac syndrome (dated by TCRdb to about 2019). Regarding the research as a whole: Repertoire sequencing was used to test whether CD8+ T cell activation and differentiation in Susac syndrome was antigen driven. The research as a whole found: The study acknowledged that relatively few individuals were included in the TCR sequencing and HLA analysis.

Peripheral blood CD8+ and CD4+ T cells from healthy donors, Susac syndrome patients and multiple sclerosis patients were profiled by high-throughput TCR beta sequencing. The healthy donors served as controls matched for age and sex. CD8+ TEMRA cells were enriched by FACS, while bulk CD8+ and CD4+ T cells were purified by magnetic negative isolation. Blood was drawn into EDTA tubes, processed within 24 hours, and PBMCs were isolated by density gradient centrifugation. PBMCs intended for TCR sequencing were cryopreserved in liquid nitrogen and were subsequently thawed in a 37 degrees C water bath. The sorted or isolated CD4+, CD8+ and CD8+ TEMRA cells reached a purity of at least 90%. CDR1 and CDR2 (ENHRY, SYGVKD) derive from the germline V gene. Germline trimming amounts to 6 bases on V and 3 bases on J, with 8 as the count of junction bases outside the gene matches. Inclusive of the bounding cysteine and phenylalanine, the CDR3 is 14 residues long. The CDR3 DNA has 42 bases and is translated from base 1.

RNA was extracted with the RNeasy kit and roughly 0.45 to 1 ug was reverse transcribed using random hexamers. The immunoSEQ multiplex PCR assay, covering 54 Vbeta and 13 Jbeta segments, was used to amplify TCR beta CDR3 regions. To correct PCR amplification bias, a synthetic template baseline was used for both primer optimization and computational correction. Regarding the original processing steps: Reads were annotated to V, D and J genes per IMGT and analyzed with immunoSEQ Analyzer, keeping only productive sequences. Clonality was calculated as one minus the Shannon entropy normalized by log2 of the number of productive unique sequences. For each patient and control, public and private clones were evaluated within the 100 most prevalent clones. Clones were defined as Susac-specific if absent from the healthy and MS cohorts, from 900 to 1,200 published viral clones and from other ImmuneACCESS disease sequences. The public reads were reanalyzed by TCRdb: fastp trimming at Q25, MiXCR alignment, in-frame beta chains only. Identical CDR3 protein sequences are pooled into one entry, listed with their most common genes and DNA. What appears here as the V and J calls and clone size reflects TCRdb's work, not the paper's. The sample table shows 150,000 to 200,000 distinct CDR3 sequences, and about 93% are seen once. Roughly 0.13% of the sample comes from the top ten.

Source material: CD4+ T cells from PBMCs. The chain links TRBV10-3 with TRBJ2-7, and 7 junction bases match TRBD1. The sequence was obtained from a human donor in good health. The CDR3 loop reads CAISEAQGLYEQYF. In nucleotides, the sequence is TGTGCCATCAGCGAGGCACAGGGGCTCTACGAGCAGTACTTC.